The source of this TCR beta chain is a study of patients with pleural tuberculosis. The table lists this clonotype with many counts. This CDR3 region has 12 residues. V dropped 6 bases and J dropped 6 bases, with 12 bases sitting between them. CDR1 and CDR2 (germline): LGHDT, YNNKEL (reference sequence). MiXCR was run by TCRdb on the reads, yielding one entry per CDR3 protein. The sample lists tens of thousands of distinct CDR3 sequences, under 20% occurring once. This clonotype was obtained from a human donor with pleural tuberculosis. Material for sequencing was peripheral blood. V is TRBV3-1 and J is TRBJ2-7; D is uncertain. Here the CDR3 DNA reads TGTGCCAGCAGAACCGCCTTAGGCGAGCAGTACTTC. This gives the protein CASRTALGEQYF.